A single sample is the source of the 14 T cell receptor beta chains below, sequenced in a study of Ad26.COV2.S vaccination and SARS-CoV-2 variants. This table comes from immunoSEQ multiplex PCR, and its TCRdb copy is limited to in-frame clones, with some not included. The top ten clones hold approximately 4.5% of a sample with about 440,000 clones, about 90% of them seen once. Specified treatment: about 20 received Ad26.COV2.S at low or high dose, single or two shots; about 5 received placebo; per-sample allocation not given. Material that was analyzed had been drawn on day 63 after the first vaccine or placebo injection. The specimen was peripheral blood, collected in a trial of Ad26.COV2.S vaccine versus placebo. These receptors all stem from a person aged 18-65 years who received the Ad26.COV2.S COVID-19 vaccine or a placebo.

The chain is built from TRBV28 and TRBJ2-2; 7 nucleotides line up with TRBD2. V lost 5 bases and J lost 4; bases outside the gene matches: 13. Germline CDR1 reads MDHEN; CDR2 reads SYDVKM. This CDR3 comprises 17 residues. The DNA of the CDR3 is TGTGCCAGCAGTCCCGCCTCAGCGGGAAGTGGCACCGGGGAGCTGTTTTTT. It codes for CASSPASAGSGTGELFF.

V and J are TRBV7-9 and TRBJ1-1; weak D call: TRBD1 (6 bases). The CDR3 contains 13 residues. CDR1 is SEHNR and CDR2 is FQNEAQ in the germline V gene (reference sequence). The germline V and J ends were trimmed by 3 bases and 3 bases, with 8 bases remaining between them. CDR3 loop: CASSFPGDTEAFF. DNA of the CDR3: TGTGCCAGCAGCTTCCCAGGGGACACTGAAGCTTTCTTT. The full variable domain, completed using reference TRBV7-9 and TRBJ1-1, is DTGVSQNPRHKITKRGQNVTFRCDPISEHNRLYWYRQTLGQGPEFLTYFQNEAQLEKSRLLSDRFSAERPKGSFSTLEIQRTEQGDSAMYLCASSFPGDTEAFFGQGTRLTVV.

The CDR3 protein is CASSLEMGTDTQYF. CDR3 sequence (DNA): TGTGCCAGCAGCTTGGAGATGGGCACAGATACGCAGTATTTT. J is TRBJ2-3 and V is TRBV5-4, with D hard to call. The CDR3 loop spans 14 amino acids. Trimming cost V 0 bases and J 1 base, with 6 bases left between them. The germline V gene has CDR1 SGHNT and CDR2 YYREEE (reference sequence). The full variable domain, completed using reference TRBV5-4 and TRBJ2-3, is ETGVTQSPTHLIKTRGQQVTLRCSSQSGHNTVSWYQQALGQGPQFIFQYYREEENGRGNFPPRFSGLQFPNYSSELNVNALELDDSALYLCASSLEMGTDTQYFGPGTRLTVL.

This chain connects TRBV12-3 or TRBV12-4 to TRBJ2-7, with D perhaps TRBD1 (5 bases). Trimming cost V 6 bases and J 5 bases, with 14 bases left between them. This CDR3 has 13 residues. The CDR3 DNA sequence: TGTGCCAGCAGACTCGGCAGGGTTAACGAGCAGTACTTC. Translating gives CASRLGRVNEQYF.

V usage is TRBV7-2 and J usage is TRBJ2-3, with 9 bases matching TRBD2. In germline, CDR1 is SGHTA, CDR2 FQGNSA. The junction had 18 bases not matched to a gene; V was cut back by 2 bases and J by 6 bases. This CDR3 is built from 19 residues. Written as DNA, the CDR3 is TGTGCCAGCAGCTTAAGACTTGGCGGGAGGGTTTATGCGGGGGATACGCAGTATTTT. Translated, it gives CASSLRLGGRVYAGDTQYF.

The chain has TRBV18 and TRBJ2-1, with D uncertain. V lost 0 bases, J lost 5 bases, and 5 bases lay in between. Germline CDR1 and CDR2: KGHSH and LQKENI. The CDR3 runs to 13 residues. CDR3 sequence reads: CASSPPTDNEQFF. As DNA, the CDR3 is TGTGCCAGCTCACCACCTACTGACAATGAGCAGTTCTTC.

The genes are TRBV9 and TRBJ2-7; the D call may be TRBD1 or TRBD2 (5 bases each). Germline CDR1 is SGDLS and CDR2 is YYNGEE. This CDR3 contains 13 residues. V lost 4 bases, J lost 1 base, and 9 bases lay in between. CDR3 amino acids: CASSWGPSYEQYF. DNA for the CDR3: TGTGCCAGCAGCTGGGGACCTTCCTACGAGCAGTACTTC.

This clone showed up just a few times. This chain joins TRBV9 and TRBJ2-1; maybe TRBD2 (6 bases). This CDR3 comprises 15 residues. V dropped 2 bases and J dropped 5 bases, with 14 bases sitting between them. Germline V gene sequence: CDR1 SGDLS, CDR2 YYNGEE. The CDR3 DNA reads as TGTGCCAGCAGCGTCACTGGACTAACCAACAATGAGCAGTTCTTC. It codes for CASSVTGLTNNEQFF. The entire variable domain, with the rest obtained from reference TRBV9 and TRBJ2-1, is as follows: DSGVTQTPKHLITATGQRVTLRCSPRSGDLSVYWYQQSLDQGLQFLIQYYNGEERAKGNILERFSAQQFPDLHSELNLSSLELGDSALYFCASSVTGLTNNEQFFGPGTRLTVL.

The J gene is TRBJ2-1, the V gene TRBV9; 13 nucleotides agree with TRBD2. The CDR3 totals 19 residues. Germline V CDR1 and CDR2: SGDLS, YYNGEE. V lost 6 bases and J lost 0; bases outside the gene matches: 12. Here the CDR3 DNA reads TGTGCCAGCAATGGTGACGGGACTAGCGGGAACAGCTCCTACAATGAGCAGTTCTTC. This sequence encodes CASNGDGTSGNSSYNEQFF. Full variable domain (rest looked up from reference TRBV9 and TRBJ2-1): DSGVTQTPKHLITATGQRVTLRCSPRSGDLSVYWYQQSLDQGLQFLIQYYNGEERAKGNILERFSAQQFPDLHSELNLSSLELGDSALYFCASNGDGTSGNSSYNEQFFGPGTRLTVL.

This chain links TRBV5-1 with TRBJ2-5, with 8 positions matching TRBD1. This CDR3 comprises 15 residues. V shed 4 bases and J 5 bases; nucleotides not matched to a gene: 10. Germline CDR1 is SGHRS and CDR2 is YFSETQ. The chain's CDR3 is CASSPWTGQRETQYF. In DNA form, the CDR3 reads TGCGCCAGCAGCCCCTGGACAGGGCAAAGGGAGACCCAGTACTTC. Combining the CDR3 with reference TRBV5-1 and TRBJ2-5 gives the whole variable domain KAGVTQTPRYLIKTRGQQVTLSCSPISGHRSVSWYQQTPGQGLQFLFEYFSETQRNKGNFPGRFSGRQFSNSRSEMNVSTLELGDSALYLCASSPWTGQRETQYFGPGTRLLVL.

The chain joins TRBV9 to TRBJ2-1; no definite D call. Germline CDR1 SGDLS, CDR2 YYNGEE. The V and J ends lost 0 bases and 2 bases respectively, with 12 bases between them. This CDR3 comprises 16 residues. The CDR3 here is CASSVDPHQPYNEQFF. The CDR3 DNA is TGTGCCAGCAGCGTAGACCCCCATCAGCCCTACAATGAGCAGTTCTTC.

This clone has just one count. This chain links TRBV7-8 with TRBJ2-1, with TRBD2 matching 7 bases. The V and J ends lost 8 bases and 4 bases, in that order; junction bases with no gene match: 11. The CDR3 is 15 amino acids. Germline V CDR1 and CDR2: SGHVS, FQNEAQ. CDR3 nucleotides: TGTGCCAGCGGGCCTAGCTTGGGGGGGTACAATGAGCAGTTCTTC. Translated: CASGPSLGGYNEQFF.

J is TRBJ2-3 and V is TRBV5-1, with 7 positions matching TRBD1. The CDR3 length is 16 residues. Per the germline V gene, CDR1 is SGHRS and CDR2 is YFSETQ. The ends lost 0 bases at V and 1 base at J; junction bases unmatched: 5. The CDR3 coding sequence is TGCGCCAGCAGCTTGGGACAGGGTATGCGCACAGATACGCAGTATTTT. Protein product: CASSLGQGMRTDTQYF.

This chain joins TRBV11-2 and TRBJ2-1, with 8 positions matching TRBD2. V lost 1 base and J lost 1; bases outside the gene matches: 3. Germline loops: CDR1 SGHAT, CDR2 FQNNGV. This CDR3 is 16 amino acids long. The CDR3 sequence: CASSLGASGSYNEQFF. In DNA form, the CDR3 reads TGTGCCAGCAGCTTAGGGGCTAGCGGGTCCTACAATGAGCAGTTCTTC.